This T cell receptor (beta chain) was recovered during a study of spatial heterogeneity in lung cancer (dated by TCRdb to about 2019). Turning to the overall study: Beta-chain transcripts were consistently detected in greater numbers than alpha-chain transcripts, which likely reflected higher beta-chain transcript abundance. In the raw uncorrected reads, each unique combination of TCR and UMI appeared more than ten times on average. TCR repertoire features were related to nonsynonymous mutation counts determined by whole-exome sequencing of tumor tissue. The study quantitatively compared TCR alpha and beta repertoires across multiple tumor regions, matched nontumor lung and blood in non-small cell lung cancer. Both alpha and beta chains were TCR-sequenced in samples taken at surgery, namely 220 tumor regions, under 80 matched nontumor lung samples and around 53 PBMC samples. Study-wide findings and limitations: Additional single-cell paired TCR alpha and beta sequencing was considered necessary to confirm, at a functional level, the hypothesis that regional TCRs recognize regional mutations.

The time point label of this sample denotes: sample taken at primary tumor resection. TCR sequencing used whole RNA extracted from tumor and nontumor lung tissue, or from cryopreserved PBMC samples, without cell sorting. Donors were 72 patients with early-stage, untreated non-small cell lung cancer from the lung TRACERx cohort. Patients were selected for TCR sequencing only if sufficient RNA was available from at least two tumor regions. A lung pathologist reviewed the tumor and adjacent nontumor lung specimens before the specimens were selected. This clonotype was seen more than once but under ten times. This receptor's antigen is unknown. No much larger clonotype is one base removed from it; base qualities were not supplied. Library method: 5' RACE. Data came from a NextSeq 500. In the TCR library protocol, a unique molecular identifier was attached to each TCR cDNA molecule so that PCR and sequencing errors could be corrected. Per the authors' processing: Decombinator tools were used for TCR identification, UMI-based error correction and CDR3 extraction. Expanded TCRs were defined as those above a frequency of 2 per 1,000, corresponding to the top 1% of the tumor frequency distribution. Renyi diversity was calculated using the R vegan package after each repertoire was subsampled 100 times to 5,000 TCRs. CDR3 similarity networks were built from amino acid triplet string-kernel similarity, with CDR3s being connected when pairwise similarity was above 0.82. TCRdb reran the public reads through fastp at Q25 and MiXCR, keeping productive beta chains. Under each unique CDR3 protein, matching rows form one entry showing the most common genes and DNA. TCRdb assigned the V and J calls; the authors' analysis was not used. This sample comprises around 10,000 distinct CDR3 sequences, 3% to 4.5% of them detected only once. Approximately 8% of the sample lies in the top ten.

CDR3 length: 15 amino acids, cysteine to phenylalanine. Solely the CDR3 DNA is kept, with 45 bases framed from the first base. Clipping removes 1 base from V and 7 bases from J, with 6 as the unmatched junction base count. Taken from the germline V gene, the CDR1 and CDR2 loops are MDHEN and SYDVKM. The TCR was taken from a male donor with early-stage non-small cell lung cancer. The sample consisted of normal lung tissue next to the tumor, taken at surgery. The V gene is TRBV28 and the J gene is TRBJ2-1; 8 bases in the junction line up with TRBD1. This receptor carries the CDR3 CASSLSDRGRNEQFF. The DNA reads TGTGCCAGCAGTTTATCCGACAGGGGAAGGAATGAGCAGTTCTTC. The entire variable domain, with the stretches around the CDR3 drawn from the reference TRBV28 and TRBJ2-1 proteins, is DVKVTQSSRYLVKRTGEKVFLECVQDMDHENMFWYRQDPGLGLRLIYFSYDVKMKEKGDIPEGYSVSREKKERFSLILESASTNQTSMYLCASSLSDRGRNEQFFGPGTRLTVL.